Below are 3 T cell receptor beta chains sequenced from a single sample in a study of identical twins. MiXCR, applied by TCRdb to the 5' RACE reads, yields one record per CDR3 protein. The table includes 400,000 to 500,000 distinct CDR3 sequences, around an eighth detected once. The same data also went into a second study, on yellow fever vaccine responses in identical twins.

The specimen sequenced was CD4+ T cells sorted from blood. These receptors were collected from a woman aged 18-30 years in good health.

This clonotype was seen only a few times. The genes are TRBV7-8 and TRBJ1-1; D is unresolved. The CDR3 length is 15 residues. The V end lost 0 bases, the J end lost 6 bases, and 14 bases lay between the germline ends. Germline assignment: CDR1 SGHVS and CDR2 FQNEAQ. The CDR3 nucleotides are TGTGCCAGCAGCTTAGCGCGGACCCCAGGCGCTGAAGCTTTCTTT. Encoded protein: CASSLARTPGAEAFF.

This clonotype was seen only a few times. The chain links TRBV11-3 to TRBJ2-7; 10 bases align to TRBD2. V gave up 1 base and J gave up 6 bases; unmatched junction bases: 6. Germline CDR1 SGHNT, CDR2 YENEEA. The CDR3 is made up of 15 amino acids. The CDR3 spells CASSLGLAGDREQYF. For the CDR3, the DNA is TGTGCCAGCAGCTTAGGGCTAGCGGGAGACCGCGAGCAGTACTTC.

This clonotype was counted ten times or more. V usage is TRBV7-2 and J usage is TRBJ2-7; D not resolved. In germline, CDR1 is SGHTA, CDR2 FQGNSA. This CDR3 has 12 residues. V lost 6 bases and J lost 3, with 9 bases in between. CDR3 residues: CASSLGFYEQYF. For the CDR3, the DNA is TGTGCCAGCAGTTTGGGCTTCTACGAGCAGTACTTC.